A selection of T cell receptor beta chains follows, all from one sample in a study of blood T cell repertoires in COVID-19. The table came from immunoSEQ multiplex PCR; TCRdb's copy has only in-frame clones and leaves some out. Of approximately 440,000 clones in the sample, 87% are singletons; the top ten hold approximately 0.7%. Sequencing used PBMCs or T cells enriched from blood (not recorded which). The receptors were gathered from a woman between 18 and 29 years old who had recovered from COVID-19. CDR3s include the opening cysteine and the closing phenylalanine or tryptophan. D genes are given only for firm matches. Only part of the rows carry a size: once, few, many, or a class if the clone is expanded.

clone_size | j_call | v_call | d_call | cdr3_aa | cdr3_nt
NA | TRBJ1-4 | TRBV6-6 | TRBD1 | CASSNQGAANEKLFF | TGTGCCAGCAGCAACCAGGGGGCTGCTAATGAAAAACTGTTTTTT
NA | TRBJ1-5 | TRBV6-2/TRBV6-3 | NA | CASSYLDSTDQPQHF | TGTGCCAGCAGTTACCTTGACAGCACCGATCAGCCCCAGCATTTT
NA | TRBJ2-5 | TRBV4-1 | NA | CASSRGPQETQYF | TGCGCCAGCAGCCGGGGGCCCCAAGAGACCCAGTACTTC
NA | TRBJ1-1 | TRBV5-1 | NA | CASTDRYTEAFF | TGCGCCAGCACCGACAGGTACACTGAAGCTTTCTTT
NA | TRBJ2-3 | TRBV5-1 | NA | CASSLGGGVDTDTQYF | TGCGCCAGCAGCCTAGGAGGAGGGGTGGACACAGATACGCAGTATTTT
NA | TRBJ2-2 | TRBV19 | NA | CASSPDWNTGELFF | TGTGCCAGTAGCCCCGACTGGAACACCGGGGAGCTGTTTTTT
once | TRBJ1-1 | TRBV29-1 | TRBD1 | CSVEGTGQGGTEAFF | TGCAGCGTCGAAGGGACAGGGCAAGGTGGCACTGAAGCTTTCTTT
NA | TRBJ1-5 | TRBV5-1 | NA | CASSLEAGPSNQPQHF | TGCGCCAGCAGCTTGGAGGCAGGGCCTAGCAATCAGCCCCAGCATTTT
NA | TRBJ2-7 | TRBV9 | NA | CASSAGSGVGGEQYF | TGTGCCAGCAGCGCGGGATCGGGCGTTGGGGGGGAGCAGTACTTC
NA | TRBJ1-2 | TRBV7-9 | TRBD1 | CASSLANRGGYGYTF | TGTGCCAGCAGCTTAGCGAACAGGGGCGGCTATGGCTACACCTTC
NA | TRBJ2-1 | TRBV18 | TRBD2 | CASSPRTSGGSVYNEQFF | TGTGCCAGCTCACCAAGGACTAGCGGGGGGTCAGTCTACAATGAGCAGTTCTTC
NA | TRBJ2-1 | TRBV6-5 | NA | CASSYQNPSYNEQFF | TGTGCCAGCAGTTATCAGAATCCATCCTACAATGAGCAGTTCTTC
NA | TRBJ2-5 | TRBV18 | NA | CASSPPSQKTQYF | TGTGCCAGCTCACCCCCCTCCCAGAAGACCCAGTACTTC
few | TRBJ1-3 | TRBV9 | NA | CASSVSPSGTSGNTIYF | TGTGCCAGCAGCGTATCCCCAAGCGGGACCTCTGGAAACACCATATATTTT
once | TRBJ2-2 | TRBV30 | TRBD1 | CAWSSGGTGELFF | TGTGCCTGGAGTTCAGGGGGCACCGGGGAGCTGTTTTTT
NA | TRBJ2-7 | TRBV7-6 | NA | CASSLGVEGNEQYF | TGTGCCAGCAGCTTAGGTGTAGAGGGTAACGAGCAGTACTTC
NA | TRBJ1-1 | TRBV7-9 | TRBD1 | CATPGQGGMNTEAFF | TGTGCCACTCCGGGACAGGGAGGGATGAACACTGAAGCTTTCTTT
NA | TRBJ1-2 | TRBV7-9 | TRBD1 | CASSRDRLLDGYTF | TGTGCCAGCAGCCGGGACAGGCTATTGGATGGCTACACCTTC
NA | TRBJ1-5 | TRBV21-1 | NA | CASSNGHYSNQPQHF | TGTGCCAGCAGCAATGGACACTATAGCAATCAGCCCCAGCATTTT
NA | TRBJ1-4 | TRBV5-4 | TRBD1 | CASSLVGQGATNEKLFF | TGTGCCAGCAGCTTGGTGGGACAGGGGGCAACTAATGAAAAACTGTTTTTT
NA | TRBJ2-2 | TRBV19 | NA | CASRQVRSGELFF | TGTGCCAGCAGACAGGTCAGGTCCGGGGAGCTGTTTTTT
NA | TRBJ1-2 | TRBV2 | NA | CASSALYGYTF | TGTGCCAGCAGTGCCCTTTATGGCTACACCTTC
NA | TRBJ2-1 | TRBV12-5 | TRBD1 | CASGPKGDRVYNEQFF | TGTGCTAGTGGTCCCAAGGGGGACAGGGTTTACAATGAGCAGTTCTTC
NA | TRBJ1-5 | TRBV6-1 | NA | CASSEEPGKYSNQPQHF | TGTGCCAGCAGTGAAGAACCAGGGAAGTATAGCAATCAGCCCCAGCATTTT
NA | TRBJ2-1 | TRBV2 | TRBD2 | CARGGTYNEQFF | TGTGCCAGGGGGGGGACCTACAATGAGCAGTTCTTC
NA | TRBJ1-1 | TRBV30 | NA | CAGTRGSNTEAFF | TGTGCCGGGACCAGGGGTAGTAACACTGAAGCTTTCTTT
NA | TRBJ2-5 | TRBV4-2 | TRBD1 | CASSQSLDPGQGSETQYF | TGTGCCAGCAGCCAATCTCTAGATCCGGGACAGGGTTCAGAGACCCAGTACTTC
NA | TRBJ2-7 | TRBV10-3 | TRBD1 | CAIMGGQGDYEQYF | TGTGCCATCATGGGGGGACAGGGTGATTACGAGCAGTACTTC
NA | TRBJ1-1 | TRBV21-1 | NA | CASSNPRGGHWAFF | TGTGCCAGCAGCAACCCCCGGGGGGGACACTGGGCTTTCTTT
NA | TRBJ1-4 | TRBV19 | NA | CASSINREAEKLFF | TGTGCCAGTTCGATCAACCGGGAGGCAGAAAAACTGTTTTTT
NA | TRBJ1-4 | TRBV5-1 | TRBD1 | CASSLGTGDGDEKLFF | TGCGCCAGCAGCTTGGGGACAGGGGATGGGGATGAAAAACTGTTTTTT
few | TRBJ1-2 | TRBV6-5 | NA | CASSSTGFYGYTF | TGTGCCAGCAGTTCCACAGGATTCTATGGCTACACCTTC
NA | TRBJ1-4 | TRBV2 | TRBD1 | CASSFGTGNEKLFF | TGTGCCAGCAGCTTCGGGACAGGGAATGAAAAACTGTTTTTT
NA | TRBJ2-7 | TRBV19 | TRBD1 | CASSISGTAYEQYF | TGTGCCAGTAGTATCTCCGGGACAGCCTACGAGCAGTACTTC
NA | TRBJ1-3 | TRBV3-1/TRBV3-2 | NA | CASSQRGSGNTIYF | TGTGCCAGCAGCCAGCGGGGCTCTGGAAACACCATATATTTT
NA | TRBJ2-1 | TRBV6-4 | NA | CASSRRLAASYNEQFF | TGTGCCAGCAGTCGACGCTTAGCGGCGTCTTACAATGAGCAGTTCTTC
NA | TRBJ1-5 | TRBV28 | TRBD1 | CASSPSPGGSNQPQHF | TGTGCCAGCAGTCCTTCCCCAGGGGGTAGCAATCAGCCCCAGCATTTT
once | TRBJ2-2 | TRBV2 | TRBD1 | CASSLDVTGDTGELFF | TGTGCCAGCAGTCTAGACGTTACAGGGGACACCGGGGAGCTGTTTTTT
NA | TRBJ2-7 | TRBV6-5 | TRBD2 | CASSYSRTSGVYEQYF | TGTGCCAGCAGTTACTCGAGGACTAGCGGGGTCTACGAGCAGTACTTC
NA | TRBJ2-7 | TRBV6-5 | NA | CASSYFGQSTYEQYF | TGTGCCAGCAGTTACTTCGGACAGTCTACCTACGAGCAGTACTTC